The 24 T cell receptor beta chains presented below share a single source sample, sequenced in a study of beta chain features in type 1 diabetes. Findings of the study overall: Type 1 diabetes patients had moderately but significantly shorter TCRB CDR3s in all four CD4+ subsets.

All of the isolated RNA was reverse transcribed, so expressed TCRB transcripts were sequenced. The protocol was immunoSEQ multiplex PCR, while the TCRdb copy is restricted to in-frame clones and leaves out a portion. There are some 250,000 clones in the sample; roughly 13% occur only once, and roughly 0.019% lies in the top ten. Their antigen targets remain unknown. The sequencing input was naive CD4+ T cells from blood. The receptor set was obtained from a man aged 30 to 39 with type 1 diabetes.

This clone has a handful of counts. This rearrangement joins TRBV5-1 to TRBJ2-2; a weak D match, TRBD1 (5 bases). The V end was cut by 3 bases, the J end by 7 bases, with 13 bases between. The CDR3 covers 14 residues. CDR1 SGHRS and CDR2 YFSETQ come from the germline V gene. The CDR3 here is CASSSDNQGGELFF. CDR3 DNA sequence: TGCGCCAGCAGCTCGGACAATCAGGGCGGGGAGCTGTTTTTT.

CDR3 in DNA: TGCGCCAGCAGCCTGGGACTAGCGGGAGTTTTCGAGCAGTACTTC. Translation: CASSLGLAGVFEQYF. This chain uses TRBV5-1 with TRBJ2-7; 14 nucleotides agree with TRBD2. V lost 4 bases and J lost 6; bases outside the gene matches: 6. Germline V CDR1 and CDR2: SGHRS, YFSETQ. CDR3 length equals 15 residues. Filled out from reference TRBV5-1 and TRBJ2-7, the complete variable domain reads KAGVTQTPRYLIKTRGQQVTLSCSPISGHRSVSWYQQTPGQGLQFLFEYFSETQRNKGNFPGRFSGRQFSNSRSEMNVSTLELGDSALYLCASSLGLAGVFEQYFGPGTRLTVT.

The chain couples TRBV18 to TRBJ2-7; 9 nucleotides match TRBD1. V was clipped by 3 bases and J by 6 bases; unmatched bases: 9. Germline V gives CDR1 KGHSH, CDR2 LQKENI. CDR3 size: 15 residues. The CDR3 DNA reads TGTGCCAGCTCACCTGCGACAGGGGGTAATAGCGAGCAGTACTTC. Amino acid sequence: CASSPATGGNSEQYF. The variable domain in full, completed from reference TRBV18 and TRBJ2-7, reads NAGVMQNPRHLVRRRGQEARLRCSPMKGHSHVYWYRQLPEEGLKFMVYLQKENIIDESGMPKERFSAEFPKEGPSILRIQQVVRGDSAAYFCASSPATGGNSEQYFGPGTRLTVT.

This clone was observed a handful of times. The rearrangement joins TRBV30 to TRBJ1-5; maybe TRBD1 (6 bases). CDR3 length: 14 residues. Germline values: CDR1 GTSNPN, CDR2 SVGIG (reference sequence). Trimming shortened V by 2 bases and J by 6 bases, and 14 bases separated the two germline ends. As DNA, the CDR3 is TGTGCCTGGAGTTTGGGGGCAGCGTCTCAGCCCCAGCATTTT. It encodes CAWSLGAASQPQHF.

This clone showed up just a few times. V usage is TRBV18 and J usage is TRBJ2-5, with 7 bases identical to TRBD1. The CDR3 contains 13 residues. Germline assignment: CDR1 KGHSH and CDR2 LQKENI. The V segment lost 2 bases and the J segment 3 bases; nucleotides outside the gene matches: 0. The CDR3 sequence: CASSPDREETQYF. CDR3 sequence (DNA): TGTGCCAGCTCACCAGACAGGGAAGAGACCCAGTACTTC.

V and J are TRBV18 and TRBJ1-2, with 8 bases lining up with TRBD1. CDR1 and CDR2 from the germline V gene are KGHSH and LQKENI. This CDR3 region has 14 residues. The V and J ends lost 6 bases and 6 bases, in that order; junction bases with no gene match: 9. The CDR3 region has the DNA TGTGCCAGCTCCCTCGGACAGGGAGAAGATGGCTACACCTTC. Translating it yields CASSLGQGEDGYTF.

The J gene is TRBJ2-1, the V gene TRBV6-6, with no clear D. Germline V gene data show CDR1 as MNHNY and CDR2 as SVGAGI (reference sequence). The CDR3 contains 11 residues. Trimming pared 6 bases from V and 9 bases from J, leaving 9 bases between. The CDR3, as DNA: TGTGCCAGCAGCCAAACAACTGAGCAGTTCTTC. This encodes CASSQTTEQFF.

This chain links TRBV9 with TRBJ1-1; D might be TRBD1 (5 bases). CDR1 and CDR2 from the germline V gene are SGDLS and YYNGEE. V was pared by 6 bases and J by 4 bases, with 19 bases between. This CDR3 has 15 residues. The DNA for the CDR3 is TGTGCCAGCACCTTACTGTTGGGGGGAGGCACTGAAGCTTTCTTT. Protein product: CASTLLLGGGTEAFF.

The CDR3 nucleotides are TGTGCCAGCAGCTCGGCATACGGGATCACAGATACGCAGTATTTT. Translated: CASSSAYGITDTQYF. The J gene is TRBJ2-3, the V gene TRBV5-4; D is possibly TRBD2 (5 bases). Germline lookup yields CDR1 SGHNT and CDR2 YYREEE (reference sequence). Trimming removed 3 bases at V and 2 bases at J, with 13 bases between. This CDR3 comprises 15 residues. Full variable domain (rest looked up from reference TRBV5-4 and TRBJ2-3): ETGVTQSPTHLIKTRGQQVTLRCSSQSGHNTVSWYQQALGQGPQFIFQYYREEENGRGNFPPRFSGLQFPNYSSELNVNALELDDSALYLCASSSAYGITDTQYFGPGTRLTVL.

This clone was recorded a few times. The rearrangement links TRBV10-2 to TRBJ2-7; TRBD1 matches at 9 bases. After removal of 8 bases from V and 7 bases from J, the junction contained 6 bases not matched to a gene. The V gene's germline CDR1 is WSHSY and CDR2 SAAADI. The CDR3 is 12 amino acids. The CDR3 DNA follows: TGCGCCAGCGGGACAGGGACCTTGGAGCAGTACTTC. It translates to CASGTGTLEQYF.

This chain joins TRBV29-1 and TRBJ2-4, with D possibly being TRBD2 (6 bases). Between the trimmed V and J ends, which lost 2 bases and 7 bases, there was a span of 12 bases. The V gene's germline CDR1 is SQVTM and CDR2 ANQGSEA. The CDR3 runs to 13 residues. For the CDR3, the DNA is TGCAGCGTTGAACAAGCAGGGAGGAACATTCAGTACTTC. Translated: CSVEQAGRNIQYF.

This chain connects TRBV19 to TRBJ1-4; D gene uncertain. The V gene lost 5 bases and the J gene lost 8 bases, with 18 bases spanning the gap. The germline V gene has CDR1 LNHDA and CDR2 SQIVND (reference sequence). The CDR3 has 15 residues. CDR3 protein: CASSLQHRGVEKLFF. The CDR3 DNA sequence: TGTGCCAGTAGTCTCCAACACCGGGGAGTGGAAAAACTGTTTTTT.

This clone was seen only a few times. The V gene is TRBV5-1, the J gene TRBJ2-5; TRBD1 agrees at 10 bases. With 3 bases clipped from V and 3 bases from J, the junction kept 5 bases outside the gene matches. Germline assignment: CDR1 SGHRS and CDR2 YFSETQ. This CDR3 has 15 residues. This chain's CDR3 is CASSSGDRGKETQYF. CDR3 sequence (DNA): TGCGCCAGCAGCTCAGGGGACAGGGGAAAAGAGACCCAGTACTTC.

The chain's CDR3 is CASRSGPRGYEQYF. In nucleotides, the CDR3 is TGTGCCAGCAGGTCGGGACCCCGGGGGTACGAGCAGTACTTC. The genes are TRBV28 and TRBJ2-7; possible D gene TRBD2, 6 bases. The length of the CDR3 is 14 residues. Germline CDR1 and CDR2: MDHEN and SYDVKM. Trimming left V 6 bases short and J 4 bases short, with 16 bases between. Full variable domain (rest looked up from reference TRBV28 and TRBJ2-7): DVKVTQSSRYLVKRTGEKVFLECVQDMDHENMFWYRQDPGLGLRLIYFSYDVKMKEKGDIPEGYSVSREKKERFSLILESASTNQTSMYLCASRSGPRGYEQYFGPGTRLTVT.

This clone was seen only a few times. This sequence joins TRBV19 and TRBJ2-3, with D uncertain. This CDR3 has 14 residues. Germline V gene data show CDR1 as LNHDA and CDR2 as SQIVND (reference sequence). V was trimmed by 3 bases and J by 0 bases, leaving 7 bases between them. The CDR3 nucleotides are TGTGCCAGTAGTATGATGACTAGCACAGATACGCAGTATTTT. This encodes CASSMMTSTDTQYF.

The J gene is TRBJ1-5, the V gene TRBV19; a weak D match, TRBD1 (5 bases). The V end was cut by 5 bases, the J end by 7 bases, with 15 bases between. The CDR3 sequence is 14 residues long. The germline gives CDR1 LNHDA, CDR2 SQIVND (reference sequence). In DNA form, the CDR3 reads TGTGCCAGTAGTCCTGAGGAGGGGTGGCAGCCCCAGCATTTT. This sequence encodes CASSPEEGWQPQHF.

The V and J genes are TRBV6-6 and TRBJ2-3; a weak D match, TRBD2 (6 bases). Germline V gene lookup returns CDR1 MNHNY and CDR2 SVGAGI (reference sequence). CDR3 length equals 15 residues. V was trimmed by 5 bases and J by 4 bases, leaving 16 bases between them. CDR3 residues: CASSDGRGGADTQYF. CDR3 coding DNA: TGTGCCAGCAGTGACGGGAGAGGAGGGGCAGATACGCAGTATTTT.

The V gene is TRBV25-1, the J gene TRBJ1-2; TRBD1 matches 8 bases. V shed 7 bases and J 7 bases; nucleotides not matched to a gene: 11. The CDR3 has 14 residues. Germline lookup yields CDR1 MGHDK and CDR2 SYGVNS. CDR3 DNA sequence: TGTGCCAGCACCCTGACAGGGGCTGGGGCTGGCTACACCTTC. It translates to CASTLTGAGAGYTF.

V gene TRBV19 combines with J gene TRBJ1-1; D not resolved. CDR1 and CDR2 from the germline V gene are LNHDA and SQIVND (reference sequence). Trimming cost V 7 bases and J 3 bases, with 15 bases left between them. The CDR3 is 14 amino acids. The CDR3, as DNA: TGTGCCAGTACCCGAAGGGAGGGCTACACTGAAGCTTTCTTT. It specifies CASTRREGYTEAFF.

The rearrangement links TRBV6-6 to TRBJ2-3; D is ambiguous. V lost 4 bases and J 1 base, leaving 9 bases between the germline ends. The germline V gene has CDR1 MNHNY and CDR2 SVGAGI (reference sequence). CDR3 length: 14 amino acids. The CDR3 DNA is TGTGCCAGCAGTTCCGCCCAGGGCACAGATACGCAGTATTTT. As protein: CASSSAQGTDTQYF.

This clone was observed a few times. The chain carries TRBV10-3 and TRBJ2-7; TRBD1 agrees at 8 bases. J lost 1 base, V lost 8 bases, and 4 bases had no gene match. CDR3 length: 13 residues. Germline V gene sequence: CDR1 ENHRY, CDR2 SYGVKD. The CDR3 here is CAIQGAGSYEQYF. The CDR3 DNA reads as TGTGCCATCCAGGGGGCCGGGTCCTACGAGCAGTACTTC.

In its sample, this clone was seen a few times. This rearrangement joins TRBV30 to TRBJ1-4; no clear D gene. Between the trimmed V and J ends, which lost 1 base and 7 bases, there was a span of 16 bases. There are 15 residues in the CDR3. Germline values: CDR1 GTSNPN, CDR2 SVGIG (reference sequence). The CDR3: CAWSGRARAGEKLFF. The CDR3 DNA reads TGTGCCTGGAGTGGGAGAGCAAGGGCGGGTGAAAAACTGTTTTTT.

V gene TRBV6-1 combines with J gene TRBJ1-5; D perhaps matches TRBD1 (6 bases). The V gene's germline CDR1 is MNHNS and CDR2 SASEGT. This CDR3 contains 14 residues. V shed 5 bases and J shed 3 bases, with 11 bases lying between them. CDR3: CASSPGQYNQPQHF. For the CDR3, the DNA is TGTGCCAGCAGTCCCGGACAGTACAATCAGCCCCAGCATTTT.

This clone was seen a few times. The CDR3 protein is CASSTTGDNEQFF. The CDR3, as DNA: TGTGCCAGTAGTACAACAGGGGACAATGAGCAGTTCTTC. The genes are TRBV19 and TRBJ2-1; 7 bases agree with TRBD1. After removal of 4 bases from V and 5 bases from J, the junction contained 2 bases not matched to a gene. Looked up from germline, CDR1 is LNHDA and CDR2 is SQIVND (reference sequence). This CDR3 region has 13 residues.